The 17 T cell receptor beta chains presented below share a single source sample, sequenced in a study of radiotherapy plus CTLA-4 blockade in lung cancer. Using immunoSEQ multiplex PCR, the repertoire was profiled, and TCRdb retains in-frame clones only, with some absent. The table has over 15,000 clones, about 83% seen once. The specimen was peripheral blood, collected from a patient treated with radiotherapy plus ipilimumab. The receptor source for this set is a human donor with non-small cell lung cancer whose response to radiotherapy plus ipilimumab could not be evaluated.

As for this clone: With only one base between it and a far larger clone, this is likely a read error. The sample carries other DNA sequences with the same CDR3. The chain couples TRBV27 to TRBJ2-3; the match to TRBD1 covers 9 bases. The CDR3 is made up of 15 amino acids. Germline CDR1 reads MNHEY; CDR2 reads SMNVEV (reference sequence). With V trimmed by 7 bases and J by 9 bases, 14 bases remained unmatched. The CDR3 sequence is CASMGAWTGVDTQYF. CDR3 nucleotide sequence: TGTGCCAGCATGGGGGCTTGGACAGGGGTGGACACGCAGTATTTT.

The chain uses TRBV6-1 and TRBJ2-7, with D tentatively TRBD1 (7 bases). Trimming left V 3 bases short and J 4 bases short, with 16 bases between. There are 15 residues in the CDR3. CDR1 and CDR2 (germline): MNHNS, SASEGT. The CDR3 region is CASSDRGTVGYEQYF. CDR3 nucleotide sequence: TGTGCCAGCAGTGATCGCGGGACAGTAGGATACGAGCAGTACTTC.

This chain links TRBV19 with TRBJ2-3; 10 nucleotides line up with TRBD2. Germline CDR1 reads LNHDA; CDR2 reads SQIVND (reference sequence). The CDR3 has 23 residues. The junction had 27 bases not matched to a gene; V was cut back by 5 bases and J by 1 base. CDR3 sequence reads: CASSSAGGSLMSGGAAGTDTQYF. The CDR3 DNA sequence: TGTGCCAGTAGTTCGGCAGGGGGCTCTCTTATGAGCGGGGGGGCCGCTGGCACAGATACGCAGTATTTT. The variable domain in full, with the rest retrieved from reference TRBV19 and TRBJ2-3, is DGGITQSPKYLFRKEGQNVTLSCEQNLNHDAMYWYRQDPGQGLRLIYYSQIVNDFQKGDIAEGYSVSREKKESFPLTVTSAQKNPTAFYLCASSSAGGSLMSGGAAGTDTQYFGPGTRLTVL.

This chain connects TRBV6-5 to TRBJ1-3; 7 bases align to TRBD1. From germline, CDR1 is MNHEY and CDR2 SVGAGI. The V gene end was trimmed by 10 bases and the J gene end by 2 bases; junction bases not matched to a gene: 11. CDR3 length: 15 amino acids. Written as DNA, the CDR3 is TGTGCCACCCTATCGCGAGGGGGCACTGGAAACACCATATATTTT. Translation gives CATLSRGGTGNTIYF.

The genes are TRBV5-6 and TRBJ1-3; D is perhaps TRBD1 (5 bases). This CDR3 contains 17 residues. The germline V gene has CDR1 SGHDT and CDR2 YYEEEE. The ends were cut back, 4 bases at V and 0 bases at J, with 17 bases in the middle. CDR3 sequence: CASSRPGGGNSGNTIYF. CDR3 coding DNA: TGTGCCAGCAGCAGACCTGGGGGGGGTAACTCTGGAAACACCATATATTTT. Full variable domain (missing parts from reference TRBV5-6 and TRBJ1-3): DAGVTQSPTHLIKTRGQQVTLRCSPKSGHDTVSWYQQALGQGPQFIFQYYEEEERQRGNFPDRFSGHQFPNYSSELNVNALLLGDSALYLCASSRPGGGNSGNTIYFGEGSWLTVV.

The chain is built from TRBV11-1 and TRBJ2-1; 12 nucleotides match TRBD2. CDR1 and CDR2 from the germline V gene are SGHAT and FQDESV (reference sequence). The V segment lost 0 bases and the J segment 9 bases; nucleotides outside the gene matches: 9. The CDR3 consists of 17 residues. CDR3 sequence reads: CASSLAGGLAGRGEQFF. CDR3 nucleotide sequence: TGTGCCAGCAGCTTAGCGGGCGGACTAGCGGGGCGGGGTGAGCAGTTCTTC.

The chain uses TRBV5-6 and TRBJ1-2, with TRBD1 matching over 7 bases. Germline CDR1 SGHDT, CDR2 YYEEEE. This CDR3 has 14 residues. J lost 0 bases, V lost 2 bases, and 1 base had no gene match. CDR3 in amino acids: CASSFRGSNYGYTF. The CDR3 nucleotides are TGTGCCAGCAGCTTCAGGGGGTCTAACTATGGCTACACCTTC.

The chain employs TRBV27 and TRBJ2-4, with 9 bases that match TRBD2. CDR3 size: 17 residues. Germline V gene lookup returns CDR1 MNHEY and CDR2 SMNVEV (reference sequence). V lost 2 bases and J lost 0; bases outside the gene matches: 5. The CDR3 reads CASSLDGRGGAKNIQYF. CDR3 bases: TGTGCCAGCAGTTTAGACGGGCGGGGGGGAGCCAAAAACATTCAGTACTTC.

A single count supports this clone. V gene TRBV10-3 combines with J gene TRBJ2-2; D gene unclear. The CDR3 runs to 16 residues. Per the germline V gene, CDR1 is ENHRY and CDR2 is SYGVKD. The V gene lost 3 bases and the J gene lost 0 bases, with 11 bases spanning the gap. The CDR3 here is CAISDPPDSNTGELFF. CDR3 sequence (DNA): TGTGCCATCAGTGACCCCCCAGACTCGAACACCGGGGAGCTGTTTTTT.

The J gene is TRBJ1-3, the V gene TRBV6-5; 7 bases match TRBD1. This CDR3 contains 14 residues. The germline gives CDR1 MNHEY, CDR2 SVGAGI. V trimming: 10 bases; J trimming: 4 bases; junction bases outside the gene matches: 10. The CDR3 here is CATRGGSEGNTIYF. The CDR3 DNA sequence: TGTGCCACCAGGGGGGGTTCGGAGGGAAACACCATATATTTT.

The CDR3 region is CASSWGGEGPGNEQFF. CDR3 bases: TGTGCCAGCAGCTGGGGGGGGGAGGGCCCTGGAAATGAGCAGTTCTTC. The chain has TRBV7-9 and TRBJ2-1, with 7 bases fitting TRBD2. CDR1 and CDR2 from the germline V gene are SEHNR and FQNEAQ (reference sequence). V lost 4 bases to trimming and J lost 7 bases; unmatched junction nucleotides: 13. The CDR3 runs to 16 residues.

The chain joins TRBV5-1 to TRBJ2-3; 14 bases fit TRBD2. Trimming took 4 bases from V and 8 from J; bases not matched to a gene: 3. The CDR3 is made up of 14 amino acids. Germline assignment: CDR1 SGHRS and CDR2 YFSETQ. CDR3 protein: CASSLTSGGGTQYF. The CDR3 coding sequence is TGCGCCAGCAGCCTGACTAGCGGGGGGGGTACGCAGTATTTT.

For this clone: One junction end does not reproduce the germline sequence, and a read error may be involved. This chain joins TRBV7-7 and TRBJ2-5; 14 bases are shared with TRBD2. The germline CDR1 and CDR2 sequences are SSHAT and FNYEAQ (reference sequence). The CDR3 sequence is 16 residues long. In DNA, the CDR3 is TGTGCTAGCAGCCCGGGACTAGCGGGGGAGTCAGAGACCCAGTACTTC. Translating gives CASSPGLAGESETQYF.

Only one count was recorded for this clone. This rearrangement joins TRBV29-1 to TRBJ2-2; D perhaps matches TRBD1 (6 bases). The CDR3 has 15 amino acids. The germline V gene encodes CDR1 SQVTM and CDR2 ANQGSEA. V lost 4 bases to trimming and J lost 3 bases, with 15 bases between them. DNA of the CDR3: TGCAGCGTTGGGCAGGGGTATGTAGACACCGGGGAGCTGTTTTTT. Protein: CSVGQGYVDTGELFF.

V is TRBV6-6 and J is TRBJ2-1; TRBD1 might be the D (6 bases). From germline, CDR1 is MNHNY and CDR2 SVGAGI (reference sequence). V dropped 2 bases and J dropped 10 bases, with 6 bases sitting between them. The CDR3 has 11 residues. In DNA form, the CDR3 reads TGTGCCAGCAGTTACGGGACAGAGCAGTTCTTC. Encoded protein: CASSYGTEQFF.

CDR3 coding DNA: TGTGCCAGCAGCCCGGAGGGACGGAATGAGCAGTTCTTC. Translating gives CASSPEGRNEQFF. This rearrangement joins TRBV4-2 to TRBJ2-1, with D possibly matching TRBD2 (6 bases). Looked up from germline, CDR1 is LGHNA and CDR2 is YNFKEQ. The V gene lost 4 bases and the J gene lost 7 bases, with 11 bases spanning the gap. There are 13 residues in the CDR3.

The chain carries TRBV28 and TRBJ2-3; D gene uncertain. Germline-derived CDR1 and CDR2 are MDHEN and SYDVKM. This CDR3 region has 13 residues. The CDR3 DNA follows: TGTGCAACGAGGCGAACCTCCACAGATACGCAGTATTTT. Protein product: CATRRTSTDTQYF.